The 2 T cell receptor beta chains below were found in one sample sequenced in a study of a mutant IDH1 vaccine in newly diagnosed glioma. Their antigens are not known. Measured with immunoSEQ multiplex PCR; TCRdb has only the in-frame clones, and not every one. The repertoire holds about 65,000 clones, with about 88% as singletons. Time point of the sample: week 23, last vaccination. Every vaccination contained 300 ug of the mutant IDH1 20-mer peptide and was paired with topical imiquimod. The sequenced sample was PBMCs, obtained from a glioma patient whose treatment included an IDH1 peptide vaccine. All receptors come from a man younger than 40 with glioma.

In its sample, this clone was seen a few times. This chain links TRBV7-8 with TRBJ1-1, with unresolved D. Trimming left V 3 bases short and J 0 bases short, with 5 bases between. This CDR3 is built from 13 residues. Germline V gene data show CDR1 as SGHVS and CDR2 as FQNEAQ. CDR3 amino acids: CASSLSVNTEAFF. The DNA of the CDR3 is TGTGCCAGCAGCTTGAGCGTGAACACTGAAGCTTTCTTT.

V and J are TRBV5-6 and TRBJ2-4; either TRBD1 or TRBD2 may fit D (5 bases each). Per the germline V gene, CDR1 is SGHDT and CDR2 is YYEEEE. Deletions cut 0 bases from V and 1 base from J, with 11 bases between. This CDR3 spans 16 amino acids. The CDR3 DNA is TGTGCCAGCAGCTTGGAATTGGGGGAGGCCAAAAACATTCAGTACTTC. This sequence encodes CASSLELGEAKNIQYF.